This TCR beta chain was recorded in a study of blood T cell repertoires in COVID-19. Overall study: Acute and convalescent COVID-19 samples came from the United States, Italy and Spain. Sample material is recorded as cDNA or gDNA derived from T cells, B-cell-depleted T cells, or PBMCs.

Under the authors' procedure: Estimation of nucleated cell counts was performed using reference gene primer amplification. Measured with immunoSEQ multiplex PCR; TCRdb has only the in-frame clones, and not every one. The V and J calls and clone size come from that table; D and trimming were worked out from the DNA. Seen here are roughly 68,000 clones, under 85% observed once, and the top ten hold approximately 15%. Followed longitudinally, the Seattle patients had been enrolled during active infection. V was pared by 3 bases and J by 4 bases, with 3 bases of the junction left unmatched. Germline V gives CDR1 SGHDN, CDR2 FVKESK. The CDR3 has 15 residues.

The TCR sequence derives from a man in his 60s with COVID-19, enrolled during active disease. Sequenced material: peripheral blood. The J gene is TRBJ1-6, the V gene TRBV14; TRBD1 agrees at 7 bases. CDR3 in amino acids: CASSHMGQYNSPLHF. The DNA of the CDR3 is TGTGCCAGCAGCCATATGGGACAGTATAATTCACCCCTCCACTTT.